This T cell receptor (beta chain) was sequenced during a study of cytomegalovirus exposure and HLA in healthy donors. About this clone itself: The antigen is unknown.

In the PCR, 60 Vbeta and 13 Jbeta primers were used. The assay was immunoSEQ multiplex PCR, and TCRdb's table has in-frame clones only and misses some. The table has about 78,000 clones, over 70% seen once; the top ten hold about 23%. Whole-study findings and limits: TCR beta V segments were, for the most part, productive about 87% or about 30% of the time in an earlier analysis.

Germline values: CDR1 SGHRS, CDR2 YFSETQ. V lost 2 bases and J 0 bases, leaving 13 bases between the germline ends. The CDR3 runs to 16 residues. This chain uses TRBV5-1 with TRBJ2-3, with a tentative D call TRBD2 (5 bases). The sequencing input was PBMCs. The receptor was isolated from a woman between 50 and 59 years old in good health and CMV-seropositive. The CDR3 here is CASSFGGSTSTDTQYF. The CDR3 nucleotides are TGCGCCAGCAGCTTTGGAGGTTCCACTAGCACAGATACGCAGTATTTT.